The clone carrying this TCR beta chain was observed a few times. Its antigen is unknown. It may be a read error: a sequence one base away is much more abundant. This specimen comes from a study of blood T cells in healthy people across ages. Overall study findings and caveats: With naive T cell percentage, TCR beta diversity showed a strong correlation. Per million T cells, TCR beta diversity dropped roughly linearly as age increased. Unknown donor CMV status possibly confounded expanded clonotype changes.

Staff drew around 10 milliliters of peripheral blood from each donor. The CDR3 sequence is 12 residues long. V was shortened by 3 bases and J by 7 bases, with 10 bases between the two germline ends. The germline V gene encodes CDR1 LNHNV and CDR2 YYDKDF (reference sequence). Then a second PCR, running about 6 to 11 cycles, was carried out with a sample-barcoded 5' primer and a J-beta primer mix. TCRdb fed the 5' RACE reads into MiXCR, producing one record per CDR3 protein. The sample has some 670,000 distinct CDR3 sequences, roughly half seen once. Sequenced: blood. The chain couples TRBV15 to TRBJ2-7; D is uncertain. The clonotype originates from a woman of 80 years or more in good health. In nucleotides, the CDR3 is TGTGCCACCAGCAGTCCCCATAATGAGCAGTACTTC. It translates to CATSSPHNEQYF.